A selection of T cell receptor beta chains follows, all from one sample in a study of CD8 T cells in ankylosing spondylitis. TCRdb itself ran the 5' RACE reads through MiXCR, one entry per CDR3 protein. The repertoire has roughly 440,000 distinct CDR3 sequences, over 15% of them found once; the top ten carry just over 1%. Sequences were obtained from blood, either unsorted or a sorted T cell fraction (not recorded which). These receptors originate from a male donor with ankylosing spondylitis. Each CDR3 is given without its conserved first and last residue. Fields, in order: J gene, V gene, CDR3 protein.

>TRBJ2-5|TRBV12-3/TRBV12-4
ASRLSRPGQGSETQY
>TRBJ1-1|TRBV28
ASRASQGAEGTEAF
>TRBJ2-7|TRBV14
TSSQDRFGGNYEQY
>TRBJ1-2|TRBV5-6
ASSLGQGIANYGYT
>TRBJ1-5|TRBV30
AWSPNQPQH
>TRBJ1-2|TRBV7-9
ASSPGAYGYT
>TRBJ2-1|TRBV6-1
ASSRLAESYNEQF
>TRBJ2-2|TRBV9
ASNVGGYTGELF
>TRBJ2-5|TRBV7-2
ASSPRQGFMGETQY
>TRBJ2-3|TRBV11-2
ASSSSVGSTDTQY
>TRBJ2-3|TRBV5-1
ASSLKTSSQGTQY
>TRBJ2-1|TRBV20-1
SATQLALTLY
>TRBJ2-6|TRBV28
ATNMAGANVLT
>TRBJ2-1|TRBV4-2
ASSQGPAGGSYNEQF
>TRBJ2-4|TRBV27
ASSRGTSGGAENIQY
>TRBJ1-5|TRBV6-5
ASKVDRALNQPQH
>TRBJ1-4|TRBV7-9
ASSLGYIEKLF
>TRBJ2-1|TRBV7-8
ASSADGTLYNEQF
>TRBJ2-1|TRBV7-2
ASSLGLGYNEQF
>TRBJ1-2|TRBV12-3/TRBV12-4
ASSFEGWYYGYT
>TRBJ2-3|TRBV3-1
ASSPGLARTH
>TRBJ2-3|TRBV7-6
ASSLEVRDTDTQY
>TRBJ2-2|TRBV10-3
AISEVGNTGELF
>TRBJ1-5|TRBV4-1
ASSQDGGKQPQH
>TRBJ1-5|TRBV4-2
ASSQGRSGNQPQH
>TRBJ2-6|TRBV3-1
ASSRETGAGANVLT
>TRBJ2-3|TRBV18
ASGADSSEDTQY
>TRBJ2-5|TRBV3-1
ASSQPPATTGWAETQY
>TRBJ2-5|TRBV18
ASSPQTGQETQY
>TRBJ2-3|TRBV19
ASSLSGGTTDTQY
>TRBJ2-5|TRBV20-1
SAWASGGRETQY
>TRBJ2-7|TRBV7-9
ASSLGESPES
>TRBJ2-7|TRBV29-1
SVDSGTGTYEQY
>TRBJ2-1|TRBV20-1
SAWTSGNNEQF
>TRBJ2-5|TRBV24-1
ATSGALRQGRGETQY
>TRBJ2-7|TRBV28
ARVLYEQY
>TRBJ2-2|TRBV20-1
SARDFGQGGIGELF
>TRBJ2-2|TRBV4-2
ASSPTVPAAGELF
>TRBJ2-1|TRBV7-3
ASSLRGSGMGNEQL
>TRBJ2-3|TRBV14
ASSQEGKGEDTQY
>TRBJ2-2|TRBV4-2
ASSRRLAGDTGELF
>TRBJ1-2|TRBV20-1
SARTGQGHGYT
>TRBJ2-5|TRBV25-1
ASSDSAYQETQY
>TRBJ2-3|TRBV5-1
ASSLTGGEDTQY
>TRBJ2-2|TRBV15
ATSTPDRGLGELF
>TRBJ2-1|TRBV29-1
SVGRGQEDEQF
>TRBJ1-1|TRBV3-1
ASSPSWVGTEAF
>TRBJ1-1|TRBV20-1
SARDGGAPEAF
>TRBJ2-1|TRBV3-1
ASSRLGDNEQF
>TRBJ1-2|TRBV12-3/TRBV12-4
ASSLSQRYYGYT
>TRBJ2-1|TRBV5-1
ASSLEGLADEQF
>TRBJ2-3|TRBV27
ASSPGSGLHSGDTQY
>TRBJ2-7|TRBV3-1
ASSPGTSGMLYEQY
>TRBJ2-3|TRBV3-1
ASSQDWTGTDTQY
>TRBJ1-5|TRBV15
ATSRINQPQH
>TRBJ1-1|TRBV7-9
ASSFDLLNTEAF
>TRBJ1-3|TRBV20-1
SARTGTGSGNTIY
>TRBJ1-2|TRBV6-1
ASSRPAGQGSGYT
>TRBJ1-2|TRBV12-3/TRBV12-4
ASSFGKYGYT
>TRBJ1-4|TRBV5-1
ASSLGQGNEKLF